This TCR beta chain is from a study of blood T cells in healthy people across ages. There were healthy Caucasian individuals from Russia, aged roughly 6 to 90, serving as donors. Investigators took 8 to 10 milliliters of peripheral blood from every donor. As concerns this clonotype: Its specificity is unknown.

Broader study findings: Significant beta diversity loss was already apparent by age approximately 40, declining roughly linearly.

A J-beta primer mix and a sample-barcoded 5' primer were used in a second PCR of roughly 7 to 12 cycles. MiXCR, run by TCRdb on the 5' RACE reads, gives a single entry per CDR3 protein. The repertoire holds about 780,000 distinct CDR3 sequences, with more than 35% as singletons. This CDR3 has 16 residues. V gave up 5 bases and J gave up 4 bases, with 24 bases separating them. The germline CDR1 and CDR2 sequences are DFQATT and SNEGSKA (reference sequence). The sample comprised blood. The chain links TRBV20-1 to TRBJ2-7; a possible D gene is TRBD1 (5 bases). The clonotype comes from an elderly man in good health. The CDR3 DNA follows: TGCAGTGCTGATGAGCGATCGGCCAGGGTCCCTTACGAGCAGTACTTC. Amino acids: CSADERSARVPYEQYF.